The following is a TCR beta chain sequence with its context. Its antigen is not identified. This sample was taken from a study of cytomegalovirus exposure and HLA in healthy donors. PCR primers comprised 60 Vbeta and 13 Jbeta primers. Repertoires were generated with immunoSEQ multiplex PCR, while TCRdb's copy carries only in-frame clones and drops some. The sample has approximately 190,000 clones, more than 70% seen once. Broader study findings: Reported results showed that the classifier diagnosed cytomegalovirus status with high specificity and sensitivity. Listed as cytomegalovirus-associated were 164 TCR beta chains. When presence/absence was analysed, sequencing depth was taken to be roughly uniform across donors.

Trimming removed 1 base from V and 6 bases from J, with 13 bases in between. CDR3 size: 15 residues. CDR1 SGHTA and CDR2 FQGNSA come from the germline V gene. This sequence was found in a man aged 40-49 years in good health and CMV-seropositive. Source material: PBMCs. This sequence joins TRBV7-2 and TRBJ2-1; D unresolved. The CDR3 here is CASSLVRLKSNEQFF. CDR3 nucleotides: TGTGCCAGCAGCTTAGTACGACTTAAAAGCAATGAGCAGTTCTTC. Full variable domain (missing parts from reference TRBV7-2 and TRBJ2-1): GAGVSQSPSNKVTEKGKDVELRCDPISGHTALYWYRQSLGQGLEFLIYFQGNSAPDKSGLPSDRFSAERTGGSVSTLTIQRTQQEDSAVYLCASSLVRLKSNEQFFGPGTRLTVL.